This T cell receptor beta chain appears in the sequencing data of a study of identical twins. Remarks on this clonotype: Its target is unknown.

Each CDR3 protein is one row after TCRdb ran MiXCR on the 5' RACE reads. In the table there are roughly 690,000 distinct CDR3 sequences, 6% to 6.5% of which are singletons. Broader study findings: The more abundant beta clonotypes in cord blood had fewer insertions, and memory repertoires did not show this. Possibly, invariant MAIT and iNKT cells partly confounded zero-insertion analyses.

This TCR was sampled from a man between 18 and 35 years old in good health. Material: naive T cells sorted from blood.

CDR3 in amino acids: CASSQDTRFPTGELFF. The CDR3 coding sequence is TGCGCCAGCAGCCAAGATACCAGGTTCCCCACCGGGGAGCTGTTTTTT. The V call is TRBV4-3, the J call TRBJ2-2; no clear D gene. The CDR3 totals 16 residues. Germline V CDR1 and CDR2: LGHNA, YSLEER. Deletions cut 0 bases from V and 4 bases from J, with 12 bases between.